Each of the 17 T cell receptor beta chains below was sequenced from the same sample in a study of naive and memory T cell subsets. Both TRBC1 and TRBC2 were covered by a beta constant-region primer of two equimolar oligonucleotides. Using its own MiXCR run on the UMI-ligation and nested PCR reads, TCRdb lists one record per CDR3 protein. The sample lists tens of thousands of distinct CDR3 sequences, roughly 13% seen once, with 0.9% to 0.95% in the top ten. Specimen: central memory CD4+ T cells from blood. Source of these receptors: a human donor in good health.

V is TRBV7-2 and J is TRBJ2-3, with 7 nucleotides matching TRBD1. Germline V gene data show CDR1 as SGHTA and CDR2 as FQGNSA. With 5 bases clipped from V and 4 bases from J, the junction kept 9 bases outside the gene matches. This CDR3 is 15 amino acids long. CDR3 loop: CASSLQGKGADTQYF. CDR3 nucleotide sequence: TGTGCCAGCAGCCTACAGGGGAAGGGCGCAGATACGCAGTATTTT.

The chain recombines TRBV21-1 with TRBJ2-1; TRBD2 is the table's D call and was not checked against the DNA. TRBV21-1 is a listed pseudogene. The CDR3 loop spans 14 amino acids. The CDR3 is CASPTSGPGNEQFF. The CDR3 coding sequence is TGTGCCAGTCCGACTAGCGGGCCGGGCAATGAGCAGTTCTTC.

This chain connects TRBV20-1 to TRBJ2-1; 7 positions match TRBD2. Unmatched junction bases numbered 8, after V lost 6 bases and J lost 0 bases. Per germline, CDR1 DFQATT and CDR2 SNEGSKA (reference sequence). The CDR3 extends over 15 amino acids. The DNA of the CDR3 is TGCAGTGCCCAAGGGTGGGGGGGCTCCTACAATGAGCAGTTCTTC. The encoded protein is CSAQGWGGSYNEQFF.

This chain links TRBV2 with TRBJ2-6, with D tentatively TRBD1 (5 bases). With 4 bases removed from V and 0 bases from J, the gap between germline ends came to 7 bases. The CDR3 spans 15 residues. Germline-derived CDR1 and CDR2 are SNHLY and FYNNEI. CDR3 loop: CASSGQHSGANVLTF. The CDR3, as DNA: TGTGCCAGCAGTGGACAGCACTCTGGGGCCAACGTCCTGACTTTC.

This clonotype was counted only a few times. The CDR3 spells CSVGGAAQETQYF. Here the CDR3 DNA reads TGCAGCGTGGGTGGAGCAGCCCAAGAGACCCAGTACTTC. The chain carries TRBV29-1 and TRBJ2-5, with unresolved D. Between the trimmed V and J ends, which lost 6 bases and 1 base, there was a span of 12 bases. The CDR3 runs to 13 residues. CDR1 is SQVTM and CDR2 is ANQGSEA in the germline V gene.

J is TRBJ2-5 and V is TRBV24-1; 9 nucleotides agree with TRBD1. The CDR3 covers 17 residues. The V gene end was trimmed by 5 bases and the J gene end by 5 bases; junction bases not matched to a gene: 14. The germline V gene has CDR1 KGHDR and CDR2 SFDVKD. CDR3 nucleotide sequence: TGTGCCACCAGTGGTTGGGACAGGGAGGCGACTGAGGAGACCCAGTACTTC. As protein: CATSGWDREATEETQYF.

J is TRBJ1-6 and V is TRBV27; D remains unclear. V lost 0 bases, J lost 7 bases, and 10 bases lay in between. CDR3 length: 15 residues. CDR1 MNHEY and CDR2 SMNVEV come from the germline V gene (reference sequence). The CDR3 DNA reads TGTGCCAGCAGTTTATCGGACTTTTTAAATTCACCCCTCCACTTT. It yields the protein CASSLSDFLNSPLHF.

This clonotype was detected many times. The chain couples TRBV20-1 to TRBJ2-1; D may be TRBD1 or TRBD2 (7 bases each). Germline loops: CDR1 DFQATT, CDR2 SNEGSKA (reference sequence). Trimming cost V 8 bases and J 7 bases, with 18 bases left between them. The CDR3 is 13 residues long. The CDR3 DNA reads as TGCAGTCCCCAGGGGGGGGTTGGGAATGAGCAGTTCTTC. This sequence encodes CSPQGGVGNEQFF.

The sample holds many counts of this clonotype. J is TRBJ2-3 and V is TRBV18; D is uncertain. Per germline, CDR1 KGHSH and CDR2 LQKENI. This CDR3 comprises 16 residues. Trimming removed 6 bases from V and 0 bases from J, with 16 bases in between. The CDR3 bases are TGTGCCAGCTCCCCCCTCGGCGGAACTAGCACAGATACGCAGTATTTT. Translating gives CASSPLGGTSTDTQYF.

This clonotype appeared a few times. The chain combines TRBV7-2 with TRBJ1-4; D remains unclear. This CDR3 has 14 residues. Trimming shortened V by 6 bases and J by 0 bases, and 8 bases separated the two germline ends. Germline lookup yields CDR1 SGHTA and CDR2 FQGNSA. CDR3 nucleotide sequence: TGTGCCAGCAGTTCAAAAGCAACTAATGAAAAACTGTTTTTT. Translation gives CASSSKATNEKLFF.

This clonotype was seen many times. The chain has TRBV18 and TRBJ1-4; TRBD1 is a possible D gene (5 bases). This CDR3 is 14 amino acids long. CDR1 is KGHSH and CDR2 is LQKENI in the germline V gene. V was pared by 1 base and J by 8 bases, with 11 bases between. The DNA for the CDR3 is TGTGCCAGCTCACCACAACAGGCGGGCGAAAAACTGTTTTTT. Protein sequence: CASSPQQAGEKLFF.

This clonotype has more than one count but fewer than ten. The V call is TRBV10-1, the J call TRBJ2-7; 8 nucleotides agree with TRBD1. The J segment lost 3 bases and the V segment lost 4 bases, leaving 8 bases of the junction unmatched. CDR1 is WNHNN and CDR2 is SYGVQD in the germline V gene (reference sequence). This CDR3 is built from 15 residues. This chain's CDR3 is CASSGGTGAVYEQYF. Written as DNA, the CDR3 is TGCGCCAGCAGTGGGGGGACAGGCGCCGTCTACGAGCAGTACTTC.

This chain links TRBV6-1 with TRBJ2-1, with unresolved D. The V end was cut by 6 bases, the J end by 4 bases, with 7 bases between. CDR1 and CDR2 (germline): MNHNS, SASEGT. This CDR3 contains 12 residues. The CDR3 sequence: CASRGAYNEQFF. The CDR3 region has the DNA TGTGCCAGCAGGGGCGCTTACAATGAGCAGTTCTTC.

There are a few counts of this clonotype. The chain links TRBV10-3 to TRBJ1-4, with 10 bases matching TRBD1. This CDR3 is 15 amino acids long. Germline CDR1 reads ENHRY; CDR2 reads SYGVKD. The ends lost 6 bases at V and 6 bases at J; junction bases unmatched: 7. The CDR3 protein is CAIRPRQGADEKLFF. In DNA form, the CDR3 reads TGTGCCATCAGACCCCGACAGGGGGCGGATGAAAAACTGTTTTTT.

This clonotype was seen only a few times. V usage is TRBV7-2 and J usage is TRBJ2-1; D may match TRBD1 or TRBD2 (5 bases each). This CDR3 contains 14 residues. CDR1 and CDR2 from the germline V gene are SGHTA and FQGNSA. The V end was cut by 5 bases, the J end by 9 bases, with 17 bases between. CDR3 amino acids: CASSRGPTGPEQFF. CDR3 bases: TGTGCCAGCAGCCGGGGCCCTACCGGTCCTGAGCAGTTCTTC.

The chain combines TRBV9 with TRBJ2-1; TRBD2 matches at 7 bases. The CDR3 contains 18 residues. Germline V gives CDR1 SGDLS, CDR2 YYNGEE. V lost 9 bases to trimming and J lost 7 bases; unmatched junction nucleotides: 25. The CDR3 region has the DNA TGTGCCATGACACGGGGGGAGGGATCGCAACACCCGGAGAATGAGCAGTTCTTC. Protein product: CAMTRGEGSQHPENEQFF.

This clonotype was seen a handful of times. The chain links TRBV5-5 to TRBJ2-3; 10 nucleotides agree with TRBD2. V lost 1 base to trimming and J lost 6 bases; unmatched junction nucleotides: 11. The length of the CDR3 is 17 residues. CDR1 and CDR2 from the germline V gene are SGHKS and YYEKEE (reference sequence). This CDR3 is CASSLSLAGEMADTQYF. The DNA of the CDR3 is TGTGCCAGCAGCTTGTCTCTAGCGGGAGAAATGGCGGATACGCAGTATTTT.